The 14 T cell receptor beta chains below all came from one sample that was sequenced in a study of CD8 T cells in Susac syndrome. The RNA input was about 0.5 to 1 ug, and it was reverse transcribed with random hexamers. TCRdb itself ran the immunoSEQ multiplex PCR reads through MiXCR, one entry per CDR3 protein. The sample has around 270,000 distinct CDR3 sequences, around nine tenths seen once; the top ten hold roughly 0.2%. Sequences were obtained from CD8+ T cells from PBMCs. These receptors originate from a human donor with multiple sclerosis.

The rearrangement joins TRBV7-3 to TRBJ2-5, with 8 bases identical to TRBD2. This CDR3 is built from 15 residues. Per germline, CDR1 SGHTA and CDR2 FQGTGA. J gave up 4 bases and V 2 bases, and 6 bases lay outside the gene matches. The CDR3 is CASSLVAGGGETQYF. The DNA of the CDR3 is TGTGCCAGCAGCTTAGTGGCGGGAGGTGGAGAGACCCAGTACTTC. Looking up the rest from reference TRBV7-3 and TRBJ2-5 gives the full variable domain: GAGVSQTPSNKVTEKGKYVELRCDPISGHTALYWYRQSLGQGPEFLIYFQGTGAADDSGLPNDRFFAVRPEGSVSTLKIQRTERGDSAVYLCASSLVAGGGETQYFGPGTRLLVL.

The rearrangement links TRBV28 to TRBJ2-7, with 9 bases that match TRBD1. Germline V lookup: CDR1 MDHEN, CDR2 SYDVKM. CDR3 size: 13 residues. The junction had 5 bases not matched to a gene; V was cut back by 8 bases and J by 3 bases. CDR3 region: CASGNRGLYEQYF. Written as DNA, the CDR3 is TGTGCCAGCGGAAACAGGGGGCTCTACGAGCAGTACTTC.

The gene calls are TRBV4-3 and TRBJ2-5, with 8 bases lining up with TRBD2. Germline CDR1 reads LGHNA; CDR2 reads YSLEER. V gave up 1 base and J gave up 4 bases; unmatched junction bases: 8. The CDR3 has 16 amino acids. Here the CDR3 DNA reads TGCGCCAGCAGCCAAGGACGGGGGGGCGGTGTAGAGACCCAGTACTTC. Protein product: CASSQGRGGGVETQYF.

The chain combines TRBV6-2 or TRBV6-3 with TRBJ2-3; 13 bases align to TRBD2. The CDR3 contains 17 residues. Germline V CDR1 and CDR2: MNHEY, SVGEGT. J lost 5 bases, V lost 4 bases, and 9 bases had no gene match. CDR3: CASSFWTSGRRGDTQYF. The CDR3 nucleotides read TGTGCCAGCAGTTTTTGGACTAGCGGGAGACGGGGAGATACGCAGTATTTT.

The chain combines TRBV20-1 with TRBJ2-7; possibly TRBD2 for D (5 bases). This CDR3 comprises 15 residues. In germline, CDR1 is DFQATT, CDR2 SNEGSKA (reference sequence). V dropped 1 base and J dropped 2 bases, with 15 bases sitting between them. DNA of the CDR3: TGCAGTGCTAGAGGAAGGCTAGCTGGACCCTACGAGCAGTACTTC. Protein sequence: CSARGRLAGPYEQYF.

The V and J genes are TRBV20-1 and TRBJ1-1; D might be TRBD1 (5 bases). Deletions cut 3 bases from V and 0 bases from J, with 11 bases between. The CDR3 runs 14 residues. Germline CDR1 reads DFQATT; CDR2 reads SNEGSKA (reference sequence). The CDR3 sequence: CSARGPEMNTEAFF. The CDR3, as DNA: TGCAGTGCTAGGGGGCCGGAAATGAACACTGAAGCTTTCTTT.

V gene TRBV20-1 combines with J gene TRBJ2-5, with D tentatively TRBD1 (6 bases). V shed 2 bases and J shed 0 bases, with 16 bases lying between them. CDR3 size: 16 residues. CDR1 is DFQATT, CDR2 SNEGSKA, per germline (reference sequence). DNA of the CDR3: TGCAGTGCTAGAAACCCTCGGACAGTGTACCAAGAGACCCAGTACTTC. Its protein is CSARNPRTVYQETQYF.

The genes are TRBV19 and TRBJ1-5; no firm D call. The CDR3 has 14 residues. The germline V and J ends were trimmed by 3 bases and 5 bases, with 11 bases remaining between them. Per the germline V gene, CDR1 is LNHDA and CDR2 is SQIVND (reference sequence). CDR3 protein: CASSMGSFDQPQHF. As DNA, the CDR3 is TGTGCCAGTAGTATGGGTTCTTTTGATCAGCCCCAGCATTTT.

The chain couples TRBV20-1 to TRBJ1-1; D is possibly TRBD1 (6 bases). V dropped 3 bases and J dropped 1 base, with 6 bases sitting between them. Germline loops: CDR1 DFQATT, CDR2 SNEGSKA (reference sequence). This CDR3 spans 12 amino acids. CDR3 region: CSARDRNTEAFF. In DNA form, the CDR3 reads TGCAGTGCTAGGGACAGGAACACTGAAGCTTTCTTT.

A single count supports this clonotype. The chain has TRBV27 and TRBJ2-4; 14 positions agree with TRBD2. The CDR3 runs 19 residues. Germline lookup yields CDR1 MNHEY and CDR2 SMNVEV (reference sequence). Germline trimming cut 7 bases from V and 3 bases from J; bases unmatched to any gene: 14. CDR3 region: CASKPTTSGRDSGKNIQYF. Written as DNA, the CDR3 is TGTGCCAGCAAACCCACGACTAGCGGGAGGGATTCAGGCAAAAACATTCAGTACTTC.

The gene calls are TRBV5-1 and TRBJ2-7, with 7 positions matching TRBD2. Germline V lookup: CDR1 SGHRS, CDR2 YFSETQ. This CDR3 is 14 amino acids long. J was trimmed by 7 bases and V by 4 bases; bases with no gene match: 11. The CDR3: CASSPWEGTTEQYF. CDR3 DNA: TGCGCCAGCAGCCCGTGGGAAGGGACTACAGAGCAGTACTTC. Drawing the rest from reference TRBV5-1 and TRBJ2-7, the complete variable domain is KAGVTQTPRYLIKTRGQQVTLSCSPISGHRSVSWYQQTPGQGLQFLFEYFSETQRNKGNFPGRFSGRQFSNSRSEMNVSTLELGDSALYLCASSPWEGTTEQYFGPGTRLTVT.

The chain joins TRBV6-1 to TRBJ2-7, with 11 bases fitting TRBD2. The CDR3 runs to 15 residues. The germline V gene has CDR1 MNHNS and CDR2 SASEGT. V was pared by 5 bases and J by 3 bases, with 6 bases of the junction left unmatched. The CDR3 DNA reads as TGTGCCAGCAGTATCGTAGCGGGAGGGAGCTACGAGCAGTACTTC. It translates to CASSIVAGGSYEQYF.

The CDR3 is CAHPQGASTPSTEAFF. Written as DNA, the CDR3 is TGTGCGCATCCCCAGGGGGCGAGTACCCCCAGCACTGAAGCTTTCTTT. The genes are TRBV21-1 and TRBJ1-1; whether TRBD1, the table's D call, matches the DNA was not checked. TRBV21-1 is a recognized pseudogene. This CDR3 is 16 amino acids long.

The rearrangement links TRBV19 to TRBJ2-1, with 9 bases that match TRBD2. This CDR3 region has 14 residues. J gave up 7 bases and V 10 bases, and 11 bases lay outside the gene matches. Looked up from germline, CDR1 is LNHDA and CDR2 is SQIVND (reference sequence). CDR3 sequence: CATTEVAGVNEQFF. The CDR3 DNA reads as TGTGCCACCACAGAGGTAGCGGGAGTTAATGAGCAGTTCTTC.